The rows below give T cell receptor beta chains drawn from one sample of a study of cytomegalovirus exposure and HLA in healthy donors. Sequencing used immunoSEQ multiplex PCR; TCRdb keeps in-frame clones, though not all of them. The top ten hold less than 15% of the sample, which has about 150,000 clones, about 80% seen once. The sample comprised PBMCs. The receptors derive from a man in his forties in good health and CMV-seropositive. Each CDR3 is given with its conserved first and last residue. Each record gives: V gene, J gene, CDR3 protein.

V gene: TRBV5-4; J gene: TRBJ2-3; CDR3 protein: CASSFPSGGTDTQYF
V gene: TRBV11-3; J gene: TRBJ2-3; CDR3 protein: CASSLRRDTQYF
V gene: TRBV18; J gene: TRBJ2-3; CDR3 protein: CASSPTLSGGTDTQYF
V gene: TRBV5-1; J gene: TRBJ2-2; CDR3 protein: CASSFTANTGELFF
V gene: TRBV28; J gene: TRBJ2-1; CDR3 protein: CASIGGGSPTYNEQFF
V gene: TRBV18; J gene: TRBJ1-2; CDR3 protein: CASSQNLGQGPNYGYTF
V gene: TRBV5-6; J gene: TRBJ1-1; CDR3 protein: CASSLRTGMNTEAFF
V gene: TRBV7-9; J gene: TRBJ1-2; CDR3 protein: CASSLGQRKGYTF
V gene: TRBV7-2; J gene: TRBJ1-2; CDR3 protein: CASSLSALNYGGYTF
V gene: TRBV28; J gene: TRBJ1-1; CDR3 protein: CASSPLGQLRSEAFF
V gene: TRBV29-1; J gene: TRBJ1-2; CDR3 protein: CSVGEGTYGYTF
V gene: TRBV2; J gene: TRBJ1-3; CDR3 protein: CASSKPGESGNTIYF
V gene: TRBV6-6; J gene: TRBJ1-4; CDR3 protein: CASTNRESYEKLFF
V gene: TRBV9; J gene: TRBJ1-1; CDR3 protein: CASSVTGQGGTEAFF
V gene: TRBV19; J gene: TRBJ2-7; CDR3 protein: CASSVVYGGGIPPDEQYF
V gene: TRBV6-1; J gene: TRBJ2-3; CDR3 protein: CASSEELLSGRRTTDTQYF
V gene: TRBV25-1; J gene: TRBJ2-5; CDR3 protein: CASSDEGGWETQYF
V gene: TRBV21-1; J gene: TRBJ2-3; CDR3 protein: CASSKGDRVLITDTQYF
V gene: TRBV27; J gene: TRBJ1-1; CDR3 protein: CASGNPGQGAMNTEAFF
V gene: TRBV2; J gene: TRBJ2-7; CDR3 protein: CASSADRTYEQYF
V gene: TRBV7-7; J gene: TRBJ2-1; CDR3 protein: CASSSGLAQTYNEQFF
V gene: TRBV7-3; J gene: TRBJ2-3; CDR3 protein: CASSSRTSGSQTQYF
V gene: TRBV5-4; J gene: TRBJ2-1; CDR3 protein: CASSFNSGSYNEQFF
V gene: TRBV7-9; J gene: TRBJ2-3; CDR3 protein: CASSSGTSSFHTQYF
V gene: TRBV9; J gene: TRBJ1-1; CDR3 protein: CASSGNRDRGLNTEAFF
V gene: TRBV2; J gene: TRBJ2-7; CDR3 protein: CASSQGLAYEQYF
V gene: TRBV6-1; J gene: TRBJ2-7; CDR3 protein: CASSEALVPQDIYEQYF
V gene: TRBV6-6; J gene: TRBJ2-2; CDR3 protein: CASNGLGDTGELFF
V gene: TRBV5-6; J gene: TRBJ2-1; CDR3 protein: CASSRLRNEQFF
V gene: TRBV5-3; J gene: TRBJ2-1; CDR3 protein: CARSGTGTSGNEQFF
V gene: TRBV10-3; J gene: TRBJ1-5; CDR3 protein: CALPGRRGESNQPQHF
V gene: TRBV5-6; J gene: TRBJ2-7; CDR3 protein: CASTDFGQGDYEQYF
V gene: TRBV6-6; J gene: TRBJ1-4; CDR3 protein: CASSSASGGEKLFF
V gene: TRBV5-5; J gene: TRBJ2-7; CDR3 protein: CASSFPNGEQYF
V gene: TRBV5-5; J gene: TRBJ2-7; CDR3 protein: CASSAARTRRSNYEQYF
V gene: TRBV19; J gene: TRBJ2-1; CDR3 protein: CASSILQENEQFF
V gene: TRBV7-9; J gene: TRBJ2-1; CDR3 protein: CASSLETGEQFF
V gene: TRBV4-1; J gene: TRBJ2-5; CDR3 protein: CASSQAPSGRGSVETQYF
V gene: TRBV7-7; J gene: TRBJ2-7; CDR3 protein: CASSWTGGLHSYEQYF
V gene: TRBV4-2; J gene: TRBJ2-1; CDR3 protein: CASSQESGRAWNEQFF
V gene: TRBV7-2; J gene: TRBJ2-7; CDR3 protein: CASSLQAGGGAAEQYF
V gene: TRBV29-1; J gene: TRBJ2-7; CDR3 protein: CSTRTSGYEQYF
V gene: TRBV7-2; J gene: TRBJ2-2; CDR3 protein: CASSLKREGELFF
V gene: TRBV6-1; J gene: TRBJ1-2; CDR3 protein: CASSSPYRDYTF
V gene: TRBV7-6; J gene: TRBJ2-7; CDR3 protein: CASSFRDSFYEQYF
V gene: TRBV28; J gene: TRBJ2-2; CDR3 protein: CASSSGTGHTGELFF
V gene: TRBV4-3; J gene: TRBJ2-2; CDR3 protein: CASSQGREFYTGELFF
V gene: TRBV4-2; J gene: TRBJ2-7; CDR3 protein: CASSQDTGEAWLGEQYF
V gene: TRBV6-5; J gene: TRBJ2-1; CDR3 protein: CASTRTSGAPNEQFF
V gene: TRBV7-2; J gene: TRBJ2-5; CDR3 protein: CASSLGRGRLETQYF
V gene: TRBV2; J gene: TRBJ2-3; CDR3 protein: CASSDPGQGGLDTQYF
V gene: TRBV28; J gene: TRBJ2-1; CDR3 protein: CASSFQDSLNEQFF
V gene: TRBV30; J gene: TRBJ1-2; CDR3 protein: CAWGGYGGKAF
V gene: TRBV4-3; J gene: TRBJ1-2; CDR3 protein: CASSPRTGDYYGYTF
V gene: TRBV30; J gene: .; CDR3 protein: CAWSPGLAGSGGTQYF
V gene: TRBV6-5; J gene: TRBJ2-2; CDR3 protein: CASRGTGAGELFF